This T cell receptor beta chain was documented in a study of PD-1 blockade in mismatch repair-deficient tumors. Study-wide background: All were previously treated, progressing patients with approximately 12 mismatch repair-deficient cancer types. Study-wide findings and caveats: Tumor-resident clones, often undetectable pretreatment in blood, expanded then contracted after pembrolizumab.

This CDR3 spans 15 amino acids. V was pared by 5 bases and J by 6 bases, with 11 bases of the junction left unmatched. The germline gives CDR1 SEHNR, CDR2 FQNEAQ (reference sequence). On this clone itself: Antigen specificity is unknown.

Assay: immunoSEQ multiplex PCR; the TCRdb copy retains only in-frame clones and omits some. This sample has approximately 130,000 clones; 70% to 90% occur once, and the top ten carry approximately 15%. The chain couples TRBV7-9 to TRBJ2-3, with TRBD2 matching over 7 bases. The receptor's source is an adult with mismatch repair-deficient cancer. The source was peripheral blood, collected 44 weeks after starting pembrolizumab. For the CDR3, the DNA is TGTGCCAGCAGCCCCCGGGACGGGGAGGGGGATACGCAGTATTTT. This encodes CASSPRDGEGDTQYF.